Given below is one TCR beta chain in context. The table lists this clonotype with a few counts. The antigen this receptor binds is unknown. One base away there is no much larger clone; base qualities are not given. The data originate from a study of spatial heterogeneity in lung cancer (dated by TCRdb to the late 2010s). Notes on the research overall: Beta-chain transcripts were consistently detected in greater numbers than alpha-chain transcripts, which likely reflected higher beta-chain transcript abundance. TCR transcript counts in tumor regions correlated strongly with a T cell transcriptional module score from matched bulk RNA-seq. In the raw uncorrected reads, each unique combination of TCR and UMI appeared more than ten times on average. The study quantitatively compared TCR alpha and beta repertoires across multiple tumor regions, matched nontumor lung and blood in non-small cell lung cancer. Nonsynonymous mutation counts, determined by whole-exome sequencing of tumor tissue, were related to TCR repertoire features. Both alpha and beta chains were TCR-sequenced in samples taken at surgery, namely 220 tumor regions, around 64 matched nontumor lung samples and 50 to 60 PBMC samples.

CDR1 DFQATT and CDR2 SNEGSKA are derived from the germline V gene (reference sequence). V ends up 7 bases short and J 4 bases short, with an unmatched junction base count of 3. Including the terminal cysteine and phenylalanine, the CDR3 comprises 12 residues. The only DNA kept is the CDR3, 36 bases in frame from the first base. The meaning of the sample's time point label: sample taken at primary tumor resection. Samples were obtained from 72 patients with early-stage, untreated non-small cell lung cancer from the lung TRACERx cohort. Without any cell sorting, TCR sequencing was performed on whole RNA extracted either from tumor and nontumor lung tissue or from cryopreserved PBMC samples. A patient was chosen for TCR sequencing only when enough RNA was available from at least two tumor regions. Before being selected, tumor and adjacent nontumor lung specimens were reviewed by a lung pathologist. Library preparation used 5' RACE. Sequenced using a NextSeq 500. The TCR library protocol attached a unique molecular identifier to each TCR cDNA molecule to allow correction of PCR and sequencing errors. Concerning the study's data processing: TCR identification, UMI-based error correction and CDR3 extraction were all carried out with Decombinator tools. TCRs above a frequency of 2 per 1,000, corresponding to the top 1% of the tumor frequency distribution, were defined as expanded. Expanded tumor TCRs were classed as regional if statistically deemed absent (corrected P<0.05) from at least one tumor region, otherwise ubiquitous. Renyi diversity was calculated using the R vegan package after each repertoire was subsampled 100 times to 5,000 TCRs. To build CDR3 similarity networks, amino acid triplet string-kernel similarity was used, and CDR3s were connected when their pairwise similarity was above 0.82. Starting from the raw public reads, TCRdb applied fastp trimming at Q25, assembled clones with MiXCR and retained in-frame beta chains. Every distinct CDR3 protein forms one entry, paired with its most common genes and DNA. These V and J calls are TCRdb output, not the study's own analysis. In this sample the table shows about 3,000 distinct CDR3 sequences, approximately 16% of which occur a single time. Together, the top ten hold about 10% of the sample.

Broad study findings and their caveats: TCR-seq was estimated to cover only approximately 7% of tumor T cells for alpha chains and 12% to 15% for beta chains. A correlation was observed between the number of expanded intratumoral alpha and beta TCRs and the tumor nonsynonymous mutation count. The count of ubiquitous expanded TCRs correlated with the count of ubiquitous nonsynonymous mutations, and the count of regional expanded TCRs correlated with the count of regional nonsynonymous mutations. Confirming at a functional level the hypothesis that regional TCRs recognize regional mutations was considered to require additional single-cell paired TCR alpha and beta sequencing.

This TCR came from a male donor with early-stage non-small cell lung cancer. The chain joins TRBV20-1 to TRBJ2-3; TRBD2 aligns with 9 central bases. The starting material was lung tumor tissue, obtained at surgery. The CDR3 has the sequence CSVAGESDTQYF. The DNA is TGCAGTGTAGCGGGAGAGTCAGATACGCAGTATTTT.